This is a list of T cell receptor beta chains from one sample in a study of CD8 T cells in Susac syndrome. TCRdb re-derived calls from the immunoSEQ multiplex PCR reads in MiXCR, one entry per CDR3 protein. The sample yields some 400,000 distinct CDR3 sequences, 85% to 90% seen once. The sample was CD8+ T cells from PBMCs. These receptors all come from a human donor with multiple sclerosis. The conserved cysteine and the conserved F or W are not part of the CDR3 here. Fields, in order: J gene, clone size, V gene, CDR3 protein. Some rows have no size entry. The others give once, few or many, or a class for an expanded clone.

>TRBJ2-7|.|TRBV4-1
ASSQNVGLIYEQY
>TRBJ2-7|few|TRBV7-6
ASSGGPTYEQY
>TRBJ1-1|.|TRBV19
ASSVTGDEAF
>TRBJ1-2|few|TRBV27
ASSLRGSGYGYT
>TRBJ1-5|once|TRBV28
ASSDRLHGPDGH
>TRBJ2-7|.|TRBV27
ASTLIGTGGYEQY
>TRBJ2-6|.|TRBV6-1
ASSDYRLNVLT
>TRBJ1-2|.|TRBV20-1
SARGAVLDAFNGYT
>TRBJ1-3|once|TRBV6-1
ASSLRQGTIGNTIY
>TRBJ2-1|.|TRBV7-9
ASSPEGLPGYNEQF
>TRBJ1-5|.|TRBV27
ASSLFGQAFGQPQH
>TRBJ2-1|once|TRBV4-1
ASSSETRYNEQF
>TRBJ1-2|.|TRBV19
ASTLLGRTGGVGYT
>TRBJ2-5|.|TRBV3-1
ASSQFTGAQETQY
>TRBJ2-2|.|TRBV28
ASSFATPYRDYANTGELF
>TRBJ2-5|.|TRBV20-1
SALQETQY
>TRBJ2-7|.|TRBV28
ASSFQGRWYEQY
>TRBJ2-7|.|TRBV20-1
SARDWQGRSYEQY
>TRBJ2-7|.|TRBV6-1
ASSEIGAPYEQY
>TRBJ1-1|.|TRBV5-4
ASSLIQGDTEAF
>TRBJ2-3|.|TRBV7-2
ASSPPGLGLADTQY
>TRBJ2-5|.|TRBV30
AWSGGAGETQY
>TRBJ1-4|.|TRBV2
ASSSITGITNEKLF
>TRBJ1-1|few|TRBV19
ASSTGGKTEAF
>TRBJ2-1|.|TRBV19
ASSIDSERKQF
>TRBJ2-5|few|TRBV3-1
ASSHATGQETQY
>TRBJ2-5|.|TRBV29-1
SVEDRRARDVETQY
>TRBJ1-5|.|TRBV28
ASRRTVTNQPQH
>TRBJ2-1|few|TRBV7-6
ASGLAGVGYEQF
>TRBJ1-2|.|TRBV4-1
ASSHEYRASNYGYT
>TRBJ2-1|few|TRBV6-4
ASSDSASGSNEQF
>TRBJ1-3|.|TRBV6-1
ASSEDSFRNTIY
>TRBJ2-1|once|TRBV30
AWSGGGENEQF
>TRBJ2-1|.|TRBV27
ASNSGVTYNEQF
>TRBJ2-7|.|TRBV4-1
ASSQEGGSVSYEQY
>TRBJ2-1|.|TRBV23-1
ASSHQQDSYNEQF